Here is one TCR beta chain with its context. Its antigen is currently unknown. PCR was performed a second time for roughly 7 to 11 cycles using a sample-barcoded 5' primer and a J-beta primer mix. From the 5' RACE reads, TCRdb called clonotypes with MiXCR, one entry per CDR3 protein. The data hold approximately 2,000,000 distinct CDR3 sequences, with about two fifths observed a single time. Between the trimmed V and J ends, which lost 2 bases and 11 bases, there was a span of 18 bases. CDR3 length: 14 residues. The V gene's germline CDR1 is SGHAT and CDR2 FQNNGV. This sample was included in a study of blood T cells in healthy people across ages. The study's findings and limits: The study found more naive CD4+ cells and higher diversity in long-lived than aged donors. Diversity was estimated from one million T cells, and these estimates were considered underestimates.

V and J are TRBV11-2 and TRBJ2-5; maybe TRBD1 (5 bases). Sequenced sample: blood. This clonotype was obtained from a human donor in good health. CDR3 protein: CASSLLVLQGEQYF. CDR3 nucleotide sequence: TGTGCCAGCAGCTTATTAGTACTCCAGGGTGAGCAGTACTTC.